This TCR beta chain was profiled in a study of blood T cells in healthy people across ages (dated by TCRdb to the mid-2010s). Notes on the research overall: In model experiments, template switching captured roughly one uniquely barcoded TCR beta cDNA molecule for every two T cells. To avoid experimental bias, donors of different ages were distributed randomly across sequencing lanes. Four age groups were formed from the donors: young (average 16 years), middle-aged (just under 40), aged (62) and long-lived (82). The study measured age-related changes in TCR beta repertoire diversity using deep sequencing normalized with unique cDNA molecular identifiers. The study analyzed two additional independent replicas of 1 million unique cDNA reads from the same blood draw for two donors, one aged 18 to 30 and one aged 80 or older.

On this clonotype itself: Its target antigen remains unknown. No base quality information exists; no much larger clone differs at one position.

Library preparation was by 5' RACE. The listed sequencing device is Illumina HiSeq 2500. A second PCR of about 6 to 11 cycles was performed with a sample-barcoded 5' primer and a J-beta primer mix. A unique molecular identifier was introduced onto each TCR beta cDNA molecule by a template-switch 5' adaptor carrying 12 random nucleotides. Each sample yielded at least 2.5 million CDR3-containing paired-end reads. First-strand cDNA was synthesized from all RNA with the Mint cDNA synthesis kit, primed by a TRBC-specific oligonucleotide. After uracil-DNA glycosylase treatment, a first 18-cycle PCR used universal primers M1SS and BC2_uni_R on all cDNA. As for how the authors treated the data: Normalization of each sample was performed by random selection of 1 million high-quality reads, each carrying a distinct molecular identifier. Instead of being binned into consensus sequences, reads that shared molecular identifiers were thrown out. MiTCR, set to a Q25 quality threshold and the strictest error-elimination algorithm, was used for CDR3 identification, clonotype clustering and error correction. A nonparametric unseen species model with Euler transformation was used to estimate lower-bound total TCR beta diversity. TCRdb itself trimmed the public reads at Q25 with fastp, ran MiXCR and retained productive beta chains. Under each unique CDR3 protein, matching rows form one entry showing the most common genes and DNA. These V and J calls originate from TCRdb's pipeline instead of the authors' own analysis. This sample lists about 1.8 million distinct CDR3 sequences; around 50% were detected once. Jointly, the top ten make up less than 2.5% of the sample.

The donors were roughly 39 Caucasian individuals from Russia, aged roughly 6 to 100 years, who were systemically healthy. Each donor gave approximately 10 milliliters of peripheral blood, collected into EDTA-treated Vacutainer tubes. PBMCs were isolated by Ficoll-Paque density-gradient centrifugation, with at least 6 million obtained per sample. Trizol reagent was used to extract total RNA from the PBMCs, yielding at least 5 micrograms per sample. Naive CD45RAhigh/CD27high T cell percentages were measured by flow cytometry on a PBMC aliquot from every donor. The investigation overall reported the following: Because profiling used bulk unsorted PBMCs, naive and antigen-experienced compartments could not be compared conclusively. Observed TCR beta diversity per million T cells fell roughly linearly with age, and a significant reduction was already apparent by age roughly 41. The long-lived group showed more naive CD4+ T cells, fewer expanded clones and increased TCR diversity than the aged group, suggesting age selection. Donor CMV infection status was unknown, potentially confounding age-related changes in expanded clonotypes. Observed TCR beta diversity correlated strongly with the percentage of naive T cells measured by flow cytometry. Total diversity estimates from one million sequenced T cells were considered lower bounds and underestimates.

According to the germline V gene (reference sequence), CDR1 reads DFQATT and CDR2 reads SNEGSKA. From the cysteine up to the phenylalanine, the CDR3 has a length of 16 residues. Only the CDR3 portion is preserved as DNA: 48 bases, with reading frame beginning at the first base. V gives up 3 bases and J gives up 1 base, and the segment between their germline ends measures 16 bases. Sequencing was carried out using blood. The chain was built from TRBV20-1 and TRBJ2-1; the D segment is perhaps TRBD1 or TRBD2, each sharing 6 matched bases. The source is a woman aged 40 to 55 in good health. The nucleotide sequence is given as TGCAGTGCTAGGGAACTTCGGGGGCGGTCCTACAATGAGCAGTTCTTC. Its coded protein is CSARELRGRSYNEQFF.